This TCR beta chain was captured by sequencing in a study of T-cell memory formation after mild COVID-19. Worth noting for this clonotype: Antigen: not known.

Constant-segment-primed 5'RACE gave TCR alpha and TCR beta cDNA libraries with sample barcodes and UMIs. MiXCR was run by TCRdb on the 5' RACE reads, yielding one entry per CDR3 protein. The sample has about 290,000 distinct CDR3 sequences; approximately 15% are singletons. General study points: In pre-infection memory, a portion of responding clones appeared, which suggested that cross-reactive memory joined. Those CD4+ clones that contracted were mainly in CM and EM (CD8+ ones in EMRA). A second wave expanding day 15 to 37 was CD4+-biased; contracting clones were balanced.

The V gene lost 5 bases and the J gene lost 4 bases, with 5 bases spanning the gap. This CDR3 is 10 amino acids long. CDR1 and CDR2 from the germline V gene are DFQATT and SNEGSKA (reference sequence). V is TRBV20-1 and J is TRBJ2-5; no reliable D call. The TCR was taken from a man aged 18 to 29 who had mild COVID-19 (a few samples of this study predate the infection). Cell type and time point are not known. The material sequenced was PBMCs or a T cell subset sorted from them (not recorded which). The CDR3 sequence is CSAGRETQYF. The DNA for the CDR3 is TGCAGTGCTGGAAGAGAGACCCAGTACTTC.